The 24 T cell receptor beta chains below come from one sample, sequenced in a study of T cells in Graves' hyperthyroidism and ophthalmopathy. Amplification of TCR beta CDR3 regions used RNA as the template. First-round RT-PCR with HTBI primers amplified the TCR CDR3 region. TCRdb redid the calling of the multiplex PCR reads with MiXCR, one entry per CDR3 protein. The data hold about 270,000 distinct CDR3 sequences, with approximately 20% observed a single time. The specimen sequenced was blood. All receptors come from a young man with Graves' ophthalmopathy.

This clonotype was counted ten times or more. As DNA, the CDR3 is TGTGCCAGCAGTTTCCCCCCGCCGAATACGGGAGCTTTCTTT. Its translation is CASSFPPPNTGAFF. V gene TRBV12-3 or TRBV12-4 combines with J gene TRBJ1-1; D is unresolved. The CDR3 runs 14 residues. The ends were cut back, 3 bases at V and 10 bases at J, with 18 bases in the middle.

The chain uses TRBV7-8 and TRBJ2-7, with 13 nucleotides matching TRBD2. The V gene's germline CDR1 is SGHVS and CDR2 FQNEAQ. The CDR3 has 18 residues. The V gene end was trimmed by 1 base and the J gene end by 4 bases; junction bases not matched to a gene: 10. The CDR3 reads CASSLGSWTSGSLYEQYF. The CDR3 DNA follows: TGTGCCAGCAGCTTAGGGTCGTGGACTAGCGGGAGTCTTTACGAGCAGTACTTC.

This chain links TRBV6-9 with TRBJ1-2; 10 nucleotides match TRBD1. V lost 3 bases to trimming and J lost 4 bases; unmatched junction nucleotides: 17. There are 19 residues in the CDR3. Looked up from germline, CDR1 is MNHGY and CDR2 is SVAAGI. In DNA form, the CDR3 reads TGTGCCAGCAGTTACCGACTACCCATTTACGGACAGGGGGTCTATGGCTACACCTTC. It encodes CASSYRLPIYGQGVYGYTF.

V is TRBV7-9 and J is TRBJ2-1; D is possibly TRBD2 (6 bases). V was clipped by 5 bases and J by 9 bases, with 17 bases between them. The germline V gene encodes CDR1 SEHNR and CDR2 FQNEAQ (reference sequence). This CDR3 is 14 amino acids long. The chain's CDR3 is CASSHLGGMGEQFF. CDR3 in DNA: TGTGCCAGCAGCCACCTCGGCGGGATGGGTGAGCAGTTCTTC.

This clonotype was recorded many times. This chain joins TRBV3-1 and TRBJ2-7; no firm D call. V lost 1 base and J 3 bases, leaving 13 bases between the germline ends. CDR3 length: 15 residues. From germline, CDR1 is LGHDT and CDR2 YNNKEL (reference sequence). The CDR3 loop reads CASSQGGRIFYEQYF. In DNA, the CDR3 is TGTGCCAGCAGCCAAGGGGGTAGGATCTTCTACGAGCAGTACTTC.

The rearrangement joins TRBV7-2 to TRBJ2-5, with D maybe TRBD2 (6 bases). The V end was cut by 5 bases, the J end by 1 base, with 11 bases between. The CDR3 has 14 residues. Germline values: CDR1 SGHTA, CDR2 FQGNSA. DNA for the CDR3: TGTGCCAGCAGCCCGTCTAGCGCCCAAGAGACCCAGTACTTC. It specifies CASSPSSAQETQYF.

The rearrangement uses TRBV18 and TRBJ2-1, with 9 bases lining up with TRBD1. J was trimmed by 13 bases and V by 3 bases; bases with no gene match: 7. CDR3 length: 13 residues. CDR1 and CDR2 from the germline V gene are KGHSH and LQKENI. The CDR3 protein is CASSPLPGQGQFF. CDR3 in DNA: TGTGCCAGCTCACCCTTGCCGGGACAGGGTCAGTTCTTC.

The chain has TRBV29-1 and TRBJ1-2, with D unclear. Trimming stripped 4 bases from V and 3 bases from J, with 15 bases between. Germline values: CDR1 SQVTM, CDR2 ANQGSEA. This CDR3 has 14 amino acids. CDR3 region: CSVVYPRADYGYTF. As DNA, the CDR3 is TGCAGCGTTGTATATCCCCGAGCTGACTATGGCTACACCTTC.

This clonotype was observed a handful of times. This CDR3 reads CASSFRLGDGYEQYF. CDR3 nucleotide sequence: TGTGCCAGCAGCTTCCGCCTAGGGGATGGGTACGAGCAGTACTTC. The chain links TRBV13 to TRBJ2-7, with D perhaps matching TRBD1 (5 bases). Germline values: CDR1 PRHDT, CDR2 FYEKMQ (reference sequence). The CDR3 length is 15 residues. The ends were cut back, 3 bases at V and 4 bases at J, with 16 bases in the middle.

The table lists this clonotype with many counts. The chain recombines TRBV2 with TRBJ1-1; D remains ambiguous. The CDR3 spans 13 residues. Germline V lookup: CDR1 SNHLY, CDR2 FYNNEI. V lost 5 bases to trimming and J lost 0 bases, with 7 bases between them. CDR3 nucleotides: TGTGCCAGCAGTAAAACCTTGAACACTGAAGCTTTCTTT. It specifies CASSKTLNTEAFF. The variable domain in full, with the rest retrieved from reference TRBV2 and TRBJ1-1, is EPEVTQTPSHQVTQMGQEVILRCVPISNHLYFYWYRQILGQKVEFLVSFYNNEISEKSEIFDDQFSVERPDGSNFTLKIRSTKLEDSAMYFCASSKTLNTEAFFGQGTRLTVV.

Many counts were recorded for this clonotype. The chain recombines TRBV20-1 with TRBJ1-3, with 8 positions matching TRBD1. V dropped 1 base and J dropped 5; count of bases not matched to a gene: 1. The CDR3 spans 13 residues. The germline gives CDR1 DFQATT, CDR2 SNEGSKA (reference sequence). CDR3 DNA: TGCAGTGCTAGAGGCAGGGGGCGAAACACCATATATTTT. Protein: CSARGRGRNTIYF.

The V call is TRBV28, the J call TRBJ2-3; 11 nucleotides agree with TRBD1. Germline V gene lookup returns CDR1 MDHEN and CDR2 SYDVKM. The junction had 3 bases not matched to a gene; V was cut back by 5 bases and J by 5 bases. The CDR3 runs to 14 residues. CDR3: CASSIGTGGDTQYF. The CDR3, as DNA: TGTGCCAGCAGTATCGGGACAGGGGGAGATACGCAGTATTTT. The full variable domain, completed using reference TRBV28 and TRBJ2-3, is DVKVTQSSRYLVKRTGEKVFLECVQDMDHENMFWYRQDPGLGLRLIYFSYDVKMKEKGDIPEGYSVSREKKERFSLILESASTNQTSMYLCASSIGTGGDTQYFGPGTRLTVL.

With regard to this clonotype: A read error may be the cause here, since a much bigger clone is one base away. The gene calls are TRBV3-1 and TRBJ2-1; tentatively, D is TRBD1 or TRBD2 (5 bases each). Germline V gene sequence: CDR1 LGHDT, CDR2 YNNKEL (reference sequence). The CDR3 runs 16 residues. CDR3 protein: CASEGNRALTYNGQFF. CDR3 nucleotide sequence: TGTGCCAGCGAGGGGAACAGAGCCTTAACCTACAATGGGCAGTTCTTC.

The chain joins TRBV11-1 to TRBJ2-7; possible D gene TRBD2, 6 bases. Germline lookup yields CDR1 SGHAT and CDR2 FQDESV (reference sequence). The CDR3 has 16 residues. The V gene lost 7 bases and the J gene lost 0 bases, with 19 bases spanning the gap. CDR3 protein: CASTPEAGTRSYEQYF. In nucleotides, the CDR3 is TGTGCCAGCACTCCGGAGGCGGGGACCCGCTCCTACGAGCAGTACTTC.

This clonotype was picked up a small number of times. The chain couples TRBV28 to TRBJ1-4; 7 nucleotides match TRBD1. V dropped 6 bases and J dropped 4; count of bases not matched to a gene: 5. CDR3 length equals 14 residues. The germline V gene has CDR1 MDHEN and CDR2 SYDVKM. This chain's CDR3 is CASRPGQNNEKLFF. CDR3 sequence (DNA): TGTGCCAGCAGGCCGGGACAGAATAATGAAAAACTGTTTTTT.

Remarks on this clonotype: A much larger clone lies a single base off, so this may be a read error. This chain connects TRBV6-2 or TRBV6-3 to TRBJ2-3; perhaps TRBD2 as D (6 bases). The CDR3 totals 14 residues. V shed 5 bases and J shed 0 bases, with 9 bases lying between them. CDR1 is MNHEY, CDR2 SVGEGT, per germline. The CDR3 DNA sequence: TGTGCCAGCAGTGACGGGACTAGCACAGATACGCAGTATTTT. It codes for CASSDGTSTDTQYF.

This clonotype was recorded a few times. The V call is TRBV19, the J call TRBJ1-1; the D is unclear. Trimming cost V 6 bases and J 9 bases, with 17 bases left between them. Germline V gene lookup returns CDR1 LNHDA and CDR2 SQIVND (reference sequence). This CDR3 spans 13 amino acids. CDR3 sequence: CASRPGGETKAFF. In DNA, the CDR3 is TGTGCCAGTAGGCCCGGCGGGGAGACTAAAGCTTTCTTT.

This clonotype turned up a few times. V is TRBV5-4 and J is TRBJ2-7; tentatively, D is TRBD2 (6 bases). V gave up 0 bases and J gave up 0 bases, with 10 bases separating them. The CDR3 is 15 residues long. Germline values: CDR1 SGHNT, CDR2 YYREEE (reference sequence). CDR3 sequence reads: CASSLAGSSSYEQYF. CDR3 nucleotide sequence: TGTGCCAGCAGCTTGGCCGGGAGTTCCTCCTACGAGCAGTACTTC.

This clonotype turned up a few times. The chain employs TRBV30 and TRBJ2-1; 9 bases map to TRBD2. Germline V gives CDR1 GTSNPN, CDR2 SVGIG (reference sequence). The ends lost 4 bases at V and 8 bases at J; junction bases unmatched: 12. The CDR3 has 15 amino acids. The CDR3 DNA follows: TGTGCCTGGACCCCGAGTGGCGGGAGGGGTTATGAGCAGTTCTTC. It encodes CAWTPSGGRGYEQFF.

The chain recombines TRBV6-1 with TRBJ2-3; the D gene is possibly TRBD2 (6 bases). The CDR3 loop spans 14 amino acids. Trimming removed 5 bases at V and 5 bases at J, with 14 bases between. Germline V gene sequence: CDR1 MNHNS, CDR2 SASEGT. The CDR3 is CASSPGLLVDTQYF. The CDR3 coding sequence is TGTGCCAGCAGTCCGGGACTTTTGGTAGATACGCAGTATTTT.

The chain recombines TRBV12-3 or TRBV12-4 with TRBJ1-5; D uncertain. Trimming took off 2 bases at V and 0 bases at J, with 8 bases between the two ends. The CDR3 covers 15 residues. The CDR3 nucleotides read TGTGCCAGCAGTTTAAATATGGATAGCAATCAGCCCCAGCATTTT. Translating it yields CASSLNMDSNQPQHF.

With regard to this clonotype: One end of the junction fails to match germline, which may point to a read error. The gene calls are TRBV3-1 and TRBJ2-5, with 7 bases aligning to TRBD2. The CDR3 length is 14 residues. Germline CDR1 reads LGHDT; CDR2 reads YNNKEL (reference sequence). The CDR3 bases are TGCGCCAGCAGCCAGGGAGGGCCGGAGGAGACCCAGTACTTC. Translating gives CASSQGGPEETQYF.

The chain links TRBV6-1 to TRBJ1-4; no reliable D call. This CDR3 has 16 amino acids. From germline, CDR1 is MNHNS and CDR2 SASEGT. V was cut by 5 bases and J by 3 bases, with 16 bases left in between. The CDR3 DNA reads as TGTGCCAGCAGTTTCCTCACTAATCCACCTAATGAAAAACTGTTTTTT. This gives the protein CASSFLTNPPNEKLFF.

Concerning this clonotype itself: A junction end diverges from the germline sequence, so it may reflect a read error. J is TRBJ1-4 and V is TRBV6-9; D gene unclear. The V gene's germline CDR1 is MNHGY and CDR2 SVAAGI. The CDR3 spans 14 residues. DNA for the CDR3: TGTGGCAGCAGTTTACAGCGTTTTAATGAAAAACTGTTTTTT. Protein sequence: CGSSLQRFNEKLFF.